Listed below are T cell receptor beta chains from one sample, sequenced in a study of T cells after somatic rescue of genetic block. Method: immunoSEQ multiplex PCR; TCRdb's copy keeps in-frame clones and lacks some. The profile covers some 74,000 clones, with approximately 91% appearing a single time and roughly 2.9% taken by the ten largest. The material sequenced was peripheral blood mononuclear cells (PBMCs). Source of these receptors: a man aged 25 to 40. The CDR3 runs from the conserved cysteine through the conserved F or W. Fields, in order: V gene, clone size, J gene, D gene, CDR3 protein, CDR3 DNA. A D gene is named only where the DNA matches it firmly. Where a row states a size, it is once, few, many or the class of an expanded clone; other rows omit it.

TRBV7-8	NA	TRBJ1-2	NA	CASSLGGGEGVYAGYTF	TGTGCCAGCAGCTTAGGTGGAGGGGAAGGGGTCTATGCGGGCTACACCTTC
TRBV6-1	NA	TRBJ2-7	TRBD2	CASSEGPSLAGGSYEQYF	TGTGCCAGCAGTGAAGGTCCCTCTCTAGCGGGAGGTTCCTACGAGCAGTACTTC
TRBV18	NA	TRBJ1-2	TRBD1	CASSLGQAANYGYTF	TGTGCCAGCTCACTAGGACAGGCAGCTAACTATGGCTACACCTTC
TRBV21-1	NA	TRBJ2-5	NA	CASSKVQTQETQYF	TGTGCCAGCAGCAAAGTTCAAACCCAAGAGACCCAGTACTTC
TRBV5-1	NA	TRBJ1-1	TRBD1	CASSLEGGRTEAFF	TGCGCCAGCAGCTTGGAAGGGGGCAGGACTGAAGCTTTCTTT
TRBV7-2	NA	TRBJ1-2	NA	CASSFSGAYGYTF	TGTGCCAGCAGCTTCTCGGGGGCCTATGGCTACACCTTC
TRBV6-1	once	TRBJ1-5	NA	CASNSGHTNQPQHF	TGTGCCAGCAATTCGGGACATACCAATCAGCCCCAGCATTTT
TRBV7-6	NA	TRBJ1-6	NA	CASRTTADATNSPLHF	TGTGCCAGCAGGACGACAGCCGACGCTACGAATTCACCCCTCCACTTT
TRBV7-6	NA	TRBJ2-7	TRBD1	CASSLNRGFDYEQYF	TGTGCCAGCAGCTTGAACAGGGGGTTCGACTACGAGCAGTACTTC
TRBV6-5	NA	TRBJ1-6	NA	CASSYVSSPLHF	TGTGCCAGCAGTTATGTCAGTTCACCCCTCCACTTT
TRBV19	NA	TRBJ2-5	NA	CASSIWGQTQETQYF	TGTGCCAGTAGTATATGGGGACAAACCCAAGAGACCCAGTACTTC
TRBV5-1	NA	TRBJ2-7	NA	CASSLDPSSYEQYF	TGCGCCAGCAGTCTTGACCCGAGCTCCTACGAGCAGTACTTC
TRBV19	NA	TRBJ1-2	TRBD1	CASSIPHTGVGYGYTF	TGTGCCAGTAGTATCCCCCACACAGGGGTCGGCTATGGCTACACCTTC
TRBV10-3	NA	TRBJ2-7	TRBD1	CATGTGTGEQYF	TGTGCCACCGGGACAGGGACCGGCGAGCAGTACTTC
TRBV6-1	once	TRBJ2-7	TRBD2	CASRNPRGGSYEQYF	TGTGCCAGCAGGAACCCGCGGGGGGGATCCTACGAGCAGTACTTC
TRBV13	few	TRBJ2-7	NA	CASSSRSYEQYF	TGTGCCAGCAGCTCACGGTCCTACGAGCAGTACTTC
TRBV28	NA	TRBJ1-1	NA	CASTNPRGIISYTEAFF	TGTGCCAGCACCAACCCAAGGGGAATTATTAGTTACACTGAAGCTTTCTTT
TRBV4-1	NA	TRBJ1-1	TRBD1	CASSQGRARSRGLPEAFF	TGCGCCAGCAGCCAAGGGAGGGCCCGAAGCAGGGGGCTTCCTGAAGCTTTCTTT
TRBV6-5	NA	TRBJ1-5	TRBD1	CASRRTGRNQPQHF	TGTGCCAGCAGGAGGACAGGAAGGAATCAGCCCCAGCATTTT
TRBV4-3	NA	TRBJ1-2	NA	CASSPSGAGGYTF	TGCGCCAGCAGCCCCTCAGGGGCAGGCGGCTACACCTTC
TRBV2	NA	TRBJ1-4	NA	CADQGATNEKLFF	TGTGCCGACCAGGGCGCAACTAATGAAAAACTGTTTTTT
TRBV6-5	NA	TRBJ1-3	NA	CASSYSQAGPGNTIYF	TGTGCCAGCAGTTACTCGCAGGCAGGGCCCGGAAACACCATATATTTT
TRBV4-2	NA	TRBJ2-7	NA	CASSQQGPSYEQYF	TGTGCCAGCAGCCAACAGGGTCCCTCCTACGAGCAGTACTTC
TRBV28	once	TRBJ2-7	TRBD2	CASSPATSGIYEQYF	TGTGCCAGCAGTCCGGCGACTAGCGGGATCTACGAGCAGTACTTC
TRBV30	few	TRBJ1-1	NA	CAWSVQGGRLNTEAFF	TGTGCCTGGAGTGTACAAGGGGGACGGTTGAACACTGAAGCTTTCTTT
TRBV27	NA	TRBJ1-4	NA	CASSGAGIGEKLFF	TGTGCCAGCAGCGGGGCAGGGATAGGTGAAAAACTGTTTTTT
TRBV11-3	NA	TRBJ2-7	NA	CASSPRDRTEQYF	TGTGCCAGCAGCCCCAGGGATCGGACCGAGCAGTACTTC
TRBV11-2	NA	TRBJ2-2	TRBD1	CASSGATGYTGELFF	TGTGCCAGCAGCGGAGCGACAGGGTACACCGGGGAGCTGTTTTTT
TRBV11-2	NA	TRBJ2-2	TRBD2	CASSSAGENTGELFF	TGTGCCAGCAGCTCAGCGGGAGAGAACACCGGGGAGCTGTTTTTT